Listed below are T cell receptor beta chains from one sample, sequenced in a study of shared clonotypes between healthy human individuals. This table comes from immunoSEQ multiplex PCR, and its TCRdb copy is limited to in-frame clones, with some not included. Of 2,500,000 or so clones listed, roughly 92% are singletons. Source material: naive CD4+ T cells from PBMCs. These receptors were obtained from a man aged 18 to 29 in good health. Some clones in this sample may be carry-over from other donors' samples. The CDR3 runs from the conserved cysteine through the conserved F or W. Each record gives: CDR3 DNA, CDR3 protein, clone size, D gene, J gene, V gene. A D gene is named only where the DNA matches it firmly. Not all rows give a size; the values are once, few, many and, for expanded clones, a class.

CDR3 DNA: TGTGCCAGCAGCCCGAGACACGACACTGAAGCTTTCTTT
CDR3 protein: CASSPRHDTEAFF
clone size: NA
D gene: NA
J gene: TRBJ1-1
V gene: TRBV9

CDR3 DNA: TGTGCCAGCAGCCCGGGGTCGGCCTCTGGGGCCAACGTCCTGACTTTC
CDR3 protein: CASSPGSASGANVLTF
clone size: NA
D gene: NA
J gene: TRBJ2-6
V gene: TRBV4-2

CDR3 DNA: TGTGCCAGCAGTGAAGGGTTCCCGGGGGCAGGCTCCTACAATGAGCAGTTCTTC
CDR3 protein: CASSEGFPGAGSYNEQFF
clone size: NA
D gene: NA
J gene: TRBJ2-1
V gene: TRBV25-1

CDR3 DNA: TGTGCCAGCAGCTTGGACAGCGGCTCCTACAATGAGCAGTTCTTC
CDR3 protein: CASSLDSGSYNEQFF
clone size: NA
D gene: NA
J gene: TRBJ2-1
V gene: TRBV5-4

CDR3 DNA: TGTGCCAGCAGTTCAAAGTTCTATGGCTACACCTTC
CDR3 protein: CASSSKFYGYTF
clone size: NA
D gene: NA
J gene: TRBJ1-2
V gene: TRBV28

CDR3 DNA: TGTGCCAGCTCACCACCGAGTTACGGGAGGGGGCTCGAGCAGTACTTC
CDR3 protein: CASSPPSYGRGLEQYF
clone size: NA
D gene: NA
J gene: TRBJ2-7
V gene: TRBV18

CDR3 DNA: TGTGCCAGCAGCCCTTACACCGGGGAGCTGTTTTTT
CDR3 protein: CASSPYTGELFF
clone size: once
D gene: NA
J gene: TRBJ2-2
V gene: TRBV9

CDR3 DNA: TGTGCCAGCAGTTCCGACAGCCTGGAGACCCAGTACTTC
CDR3 protein: CASSSDSLETQYF
clone size: NA
D gene: NA
J gene: TRBJ2-5
V gene: TRBV28

CDR3 DNA: TGTGCCAGCAGCCCCACCCCTCCAGGGACAGGGGCAGATACGCAGTATTTT
CDR3 protein: CASSPTPPGTGADTQYF
clone size: NA
D gene: TRBD1
J gene: TRBJ2-3
V gene: TRBV7-9

CDR3 DNA: TGTGCCAGCAGCGTATTTTCAGAGGTGAACACTGAAGCTTTCTTT
CDR3 protein: CASSVFSEVNTEAFF
clone size: NA
D gene: NA
J gene: TRBJ1-1
V gene: TRBV9

CDR3 DNA: TGTGCCTGGAACATGCCCGGGGGGGGCCACTACGAGCAGTACTTC
CDR3 protein: CAWNMPGGGHYEQYF
clone size: NA
D gene: TRBD2
J gene: TRBJ2-7
V gene: TRBV30

CDR3 DNA: TGTGCCTGGAACAGGCCCGGGGCCACCGGGGAGCTGTTTTTT
CDR3 protein: CAWNRPGATGELFF
clone size: once
D gene: NA
J gene: TRBJ2-2
V gene: TRBV30

CDR3 DNA: TGTGCCAGCAGCTTCTCCGCGGGGGGGAGGGCCACCTACAATGAGCAGTTCTTC
CDR3 protein: CASSFSAGGRATYNEQFF
clone size: NA
D gene: TRBD2
J gene: TRBJ2-1
V gene: TRBV11-2

CDR3 DNA: TGTGCCACCAAAGGCCTACCGGACAGGGGCCACGATCAGCCCCAGCATTTT
CDR3 protein: CATKGLPDRGHDQPQHF
clone size: NA
D gene: TRBD1
J gene: TRBJ1-5
V gene: TRBV28

CDR3 DNA: TGTGCCAGCAGCTGGGTGGGAAACGAGCAGTACTTC
CDR3 protein: CASSWVGNEQYF
clone size: NA
D gene: NA
J gene: TRBJ2-7
V gene: TRBV28

CDR3 DNA: TGCGCCAGCAGCATAGGACAGGGTTGGGAAGATACGCAGTATTTT
CDR3 protein: CASSIGQGWEDTQYF
clone size: NA
D gene: TRBD1
J gene: TRBJ2-3
V gene: TRBV5-1

CDR3 DNA: TGTGCCAGCAGTGATACAGGAACTAGCAATCAGCCCCAGCATTTT
CDR3 protein: CASSDTGTSNQPQHF
clone size: NA
D gene: NA
J gene: TRBJ1-5
V gene: TRBV2

CDR3 DNA: TGTGCCAGCAGTTTGAGCGGGAGGACCTACGAGCAGTACTTC
CDR3 protein: CASSLSGRTYEQYF
clone size: NA
D gene: TRBD2
J gene: TRBJ2-7
V gene: TRBV28

CDR3 DNA: TGTGCCAGCAGCGTGAATCCTAGCGGGAGGGGAACCGGGGAGCTGTTTTTT
CDR3 protein: CASSVNPSGRGTGELFF
clone size: NA
D gene: TRBD2
J gene: TRBJ2-2
V gene: TRBV9

CDR3 DNA: TGTGCCAGCAGGCCCGGGACACTCGTCACCGGGGAGCTGTTTTTT
CDR3 protein: CASRPGTLVTGELFF
clone size: once
D gene: NA
J gene: TRBJ2-2
V gene: TRBV28

CDR3 DNA: TGTGCCTCTGGGACTAGCGTCTACAATGAGCAGTTCTTC
CDR3 protein: CASGTSVYNEQFF
clone size: NA
D gene: TRBD2
J gene: TRBJ2-1
V gene: TRBV30

CDR3 DNA: TGTGCCATCAAATCCCCTACCCGCACAGATACGCAGTATTTT
CDR3 protein: CAIKSPTRTDTQYF
clone size: NA
D gene: NA
J gene: TRBJ2-3
V gene: TRBV10-3

CDR3 DNA: TGTGCCAGCAGCACGGACAGGGGGACGAGAGAGCAGTACTTC
CDR3 protein: CASSTDRGTREQYF
clone size: NA
D gene: TRBD1
J gene: TRBJ2-7
V gene: TRBV7-6

CDR3 DNA: TGTGCCAGCAGTCTACGACAGACAAACACTGAAGCTTTCTTT
CDR3 protein: CASSLRQTNTEAFF
clone size: few
D gene: NA
J gene: TRBJ1-1
V gene: TRBV27

CDR3 DNA: TGTGCCAGCAGGCTGGGACAGGGTCTCTACAATGAGCAGTTCTTC
CDR3 protein: CASRLGQGLYNEQFF
clone size: NA
D gene: TRBD1
J gene: TRBJ2-1
V gene: TRBV28

CDR3 DNA: TGTGCCAGCAGCCGGGGGGAGACCCAGTACTTC
CDR3 protein: CASSRGETQYF
clone size: NA
D gene: NA
J gene: TRBJ2-5
V gene: TRBV7-9

CDR3 DNA: TGCGCCAGCAGCCCGACTAGCGGGGCGACAGATACGCAGTATTTT
CDR3 protein: CASSPTSGATDTQYF
clone size: NA
D gene: TRBD2
J gene: TRBJ2-3
V gene: TRBV5-1

CDR3 DNA: TGCGCCAGCGGGACTAGCGGGAGGGCCTTGGACACCGGGGAGCTGTTTTTT
CDR3 protein: CASGTSGRALDTGELFF
clone size: NA
D gene: TRBD2
J gene: TRBJ2-2
V gene: TRBV5-1

CDR3 DNA: TGTGCCAGCAGTGAGGGGTGGGACAGAACTAACACTGAAGCTTTCTTT
CDR3 protein: CASSEGWDRTNTEAFF
clone size: NA
D gene: TRBD1
J gene: TRBJ1-1
V gene: TRBV6-1

CDR3 DNA: TGTGCCAGCAGCTCCAGTGTAAACACCATATATTTT
CDR3 protein: CASSSSVNTIYF
clone size: NA
D gene: NA
J gene: TRBJ1-3
V gene: TRBV11-2

CDR3 DNA: TGTGCCAGCAGTCGAAGAGGGTCTGGGGCCAACGTCCTGACTTTC
CDR3 protein: CASSRRGSGANVLTF
clone size: NA
D gene: NA
J gene: TRBJ2-6
V gene: TRBV28

CDR3 DNA: TGTGCCAGCAGCACGGACCGGGACAGTAAAGGCTACACCTTC
CDR3 protein: CASSTDRDSKGYTF
clone size: NA
D gene: TRBD1
J gene: TRBJ1-2
V gene: TRBV7-2

CDR3 DNA: TGTGCCAGCTCACACGGAGACAGCTCCTACGAGCAGTACTTC
CDR3 protein: CASSHGDSSYEQYF
clone size: NA
D gene: NA
J gene: TRBJ2-7
V gene: TRBV18

CDR3 DNA: TGTGCCAGCAGCTTAGGAGGGGGCAGGGAAAGAGCTTTCTTT
CDR3 protein: CASSLGGGRERAFF
clone size: NA
D gene: TRBD1
J gene: TRBJ1-1
V gene: TRBV13

CDR3 DNA: TGTGCCAGCAGTTGGACTAGATTTTCCGGGGATACGCAGTATTTT
CDR3 protein: CASSWTRFSGDTQYF
clone size: NA
D gene: TRBD2
J gene: TRBJ2-3
V gene: TRBV5-6

CDR3 DNA: TGTGCCAGCAACGGTAGGCAGGGTATTGAAAAACTGTTTTTT
CDR3 protein: CASNGRQGIEKLFF
clone size: NA
D gene: NA
J gene: TRBJ1-4
V gene: TRBV2

CDR3 DNA: TGTGCCAGCAGCTTGTTAGGGGGCCGTGAGCAGTACTTC
CDR3 protein: CASSLLGGREQYF
clone size: NA
D gene: TRBD1
J gene: TRBJ2-7
V gene: TRBV5-5

CDR3 DNA: TGTGCCAGCAGCACCCGGACAGGGATCGAGCAGTACTTC
CDR3 protein: CASSTRTGIEQYF
clone size: NA
D gene: TRBD1
J gene: TRBJ2-7
V gene: TRBV9

CDR3 DNA: TGTGCCAGTAGTATAGCCGGGGAAAGCACCGGGGAGCTGTTTTTT
CDR3 protein: CASSIAGESTGELFF
clone size: NA
D gene: NA
J gene: TRBJ2-2
V gene: TRBV19

CDR3 DNA: TGTGCCAGCAGCGGACACCCGGGGGTGGGCACCGGGGAGCTGTTTTTT
CDR3 protein: CASSGHPGVGTGELFF
clone size: once
D gene: NA
J gene: TRBJ2-2
V gene: TRBV28

CDR3 DNA: TGTGCCAGTCAGAGACAGGACGCCATGGGATACGAGCAGTACTTC
CDR3 protein: CASQRQDAMGYEQYF
clone size: NA
D gene: NA
J gene: TRBJ2-7
V gene: TRBV19

CDR3 DNA: TGTGCCAGCAGTAAGAACGGACCGGTCTACGAGCAGTACTTC
CDR3 protein: CASSKNGPVYEQYF
clone size: NA
D gene: NA
J gene: TRBJ2-7
V gene: TRBV6-6

CDR3 DNA: TGTGCCAGCAGTGGACAGACGAACTATGGCTACACCTTC
CDR3 protein: CASSGQTNYGYTF
clone size: NA
D gene: NA
J gene: TRBJ1-2
V gene: TRBV2

CDR3 DNA: TGTGCCAGCAGTTTGGGGGTGTCTGGAAACACCATATATTTT
CDR3 protein: CASSLGVSGNTIYF
clone size: NA
D gene: NA
J gene: TRBJ1-3
V gene: TRBV27

CDR3 DNA: TGTGCCAGCAGTGAGGCCAAGAACACTGAAGCTTTCTTT
CDR3 protein: CASSEAKNTEAFF
clone size: few
D gene: NA
J gene: TRBJ1-1
V gene: TRBV6-4

CDR3 DNA: TGTGCCAGCAGCGCGACAGGGGGCGGAAACACCATATATTTT
CDR3 protein: CASSATGGGNTIYF
clone size: NA
D gene: TRBD1
J gene: TRBJ1-3
V gene: TRBV9

CDR3 DNA: TGTGCCAGCAGTTACTTCGGGGGGACTGAAGCTTTCTTT
CDR3 protein: CASSYFGGTEAFF
clone size: few
D gene: NA
J gene: TRBJ1-1
V gene: TRBV6-5

CDR3 DNA: TGCGCCAGCAGCCAGCGGGAAGGCTATGGCTACACCTTC
CDR3 protein: CASSQREGYGYTF
clone size: NA
D gene: NA
J gene: TRBJ1-2
V gene: TRBV4-1

CDR3 DNA: TGTGCCATCAGTGAACAGGTCGGAAACACCATATATTTT
CDR3 protein: CAISEQVGNTIYF
clone size: NA
D gene: NA
J gene: TRBJ1-3
V gene: TRBV10-3

CDR3 DNA: TGTGCCAGCAGTTACCTGGGACTAGCGGGAAGGGATGAGCAGTTCTTC
CDR3 protein: CASSYLGLAGRDEQFF
clone size: NA
D gene: TRBD2
J gene: TRBJ2-1
V gene: TRBV6-5

CDR3 DNA: TGTGCCAGCTCACCAGGGGGACGTGGAGGAGACACTGAAGCTTTCTTT
CDR3 protein: CASSPGGRGGDTEAFF
clone size: NA
D gene: NA
J gene: TRBJ1-1
V gene: TRBV18

CDR3 DNA: TGTGCCAGCAGCTTAGACCCTACAGGGTACCAGCAGTACTTC
CDR3 protein: CASSLDPTGYQQYF
clone size: NA
D gene: NA
J gene: TRBJ2-7
V gene: TRBV7-2

CDR3 DNA: TGTGCCAGTAGCGGGGGACAGGGGCCCACAGATACGCAGTATTTT
CDR3 protein: CASSGGQGPTDTQYF
clone size: NA
D gene: TRBD1
J gene: TRBJ2-3
V gene: TRBV19

CDR3 DNA: TGTGCCAGCTCCCGCAGCGGGAGGATCCCAGATACGCAGTATTTT
CDR3 protein: CASSRSGRIPDTQYF
clone size: NA
D gene: TRBD2
J gene: TRBJ2-3
V gene: TRBV18

CDR3 DNA: TGCGCCAGCAGCTTGGGGGAATGGAATCAGCCCCAGCATTTT
CDR3 protein: CASSLGEWNQPQHF
clone size: NA
D gene: NA
J gene: TRBJ1-5
V gene: TRBV5-1

CDR3 DNA: TGTGCCAGCAGCCAAGATACGCCAGGGGGACAGTTCTTC
CDR3 protein: CASSQDTPGGQFF
clone size: NA
D gene: TRBD1
J gene: TRBJ2-1
V gene: TRBV14

CDR3 DNA: TGTGCCATCAGTGAGGTAGGACAGGGGGCGGAGCAGTACTTC
CDR3 protein: CAISEVGQGAEQYF
clone size: NA
D gene: TRBD1
J gene: TRBJ2-7
V gene: TRBV10-3

CDR3 DNA: TGTGCCAGCTCAATGTTGGCGGGAGGGCCAACGGATGAGCAGTTCTTC
CDR3 protein: CASSMLAGGPTDEQFF
clone size: NA
D gene: TRBD2
J gene: TRBJ2-1
V gene: TRBV18

CDR3 DNA: TGTGCCAGCAGCCCATGGACGGCCGCTGGGGCCAACGTCCTGACTTTC
CDR3 protein: CASSPWTAAGANVLTF
clone size: NA
D gene: NA
J gene: TRBJ2-6
V gene: TRBV7-8

CDR3 DNA: TGTGCCATCAGTCCATTCCCCGGGACAGGGGATTACGAGCAGTACTTC
CDR3 protein: CAISPFPGTGDYEQYF
clone size: NA
D gene: TRBD1
J gene: TRBJ2-7
V gene: TRBV10-3